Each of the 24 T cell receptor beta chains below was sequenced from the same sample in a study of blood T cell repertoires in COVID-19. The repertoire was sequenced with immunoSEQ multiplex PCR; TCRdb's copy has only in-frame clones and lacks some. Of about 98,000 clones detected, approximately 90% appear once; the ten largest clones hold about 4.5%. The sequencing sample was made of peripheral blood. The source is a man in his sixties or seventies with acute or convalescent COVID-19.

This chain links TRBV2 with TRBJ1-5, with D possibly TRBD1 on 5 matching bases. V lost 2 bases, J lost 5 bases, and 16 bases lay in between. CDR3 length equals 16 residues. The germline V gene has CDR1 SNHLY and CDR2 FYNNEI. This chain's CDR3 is CASSEPGGTGDQPQHF. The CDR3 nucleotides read TGTGCCAGCAGTGAACCGGGGGGGACCGGAGATCAGCCCCAGCATTTT.

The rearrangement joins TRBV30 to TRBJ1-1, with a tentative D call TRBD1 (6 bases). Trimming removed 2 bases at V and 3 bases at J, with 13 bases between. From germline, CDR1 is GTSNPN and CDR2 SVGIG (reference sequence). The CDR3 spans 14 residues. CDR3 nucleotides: TGTGCCTGGAGTTCCACCCCAGGGGACACTGAAGCTTTCTTT. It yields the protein CAWSSTPGDTEAFF.

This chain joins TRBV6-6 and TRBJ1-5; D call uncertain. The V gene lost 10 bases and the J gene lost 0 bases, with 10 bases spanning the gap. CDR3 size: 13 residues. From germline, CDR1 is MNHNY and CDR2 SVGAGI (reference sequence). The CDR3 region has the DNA TGTGCCACCGCAGATTATAGCAATCAGCCCCAGCATTTT. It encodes CATADYSNQPQHF.

CDR3 nucleotide sequence: TGTGCCAGCAGCCCTCTCCCGTCCTATGGCTACACCTTC. As protein: CASSPLPSYGYTF. The chain has TRBV3-1 (or the pseudogene TRBV3-2) and TRBJ1-2; D not certain. V was shortened by 4 bases and J by 4 bases, with 10 bases between the two germline ends. In germline, CDR1 is LGHDT, CDR2 YNNKEL (reference sequence). The CDR3 is made up of 13 amino acids.

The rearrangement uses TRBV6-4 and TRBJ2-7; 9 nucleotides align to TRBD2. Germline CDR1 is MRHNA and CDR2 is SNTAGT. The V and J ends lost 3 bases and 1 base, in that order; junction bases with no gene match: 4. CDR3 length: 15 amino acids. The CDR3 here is CASSEPSGESYEQYV. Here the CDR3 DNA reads TGTGCCAGCAGTGAGCCTAGCGGGGAGTCCTACGAGCAGTACGTC.

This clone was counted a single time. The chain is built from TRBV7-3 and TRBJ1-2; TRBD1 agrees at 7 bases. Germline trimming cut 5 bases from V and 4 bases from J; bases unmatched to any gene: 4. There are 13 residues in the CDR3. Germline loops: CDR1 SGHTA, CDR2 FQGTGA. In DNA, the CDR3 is TGTGCCAGCAGCCGGGACAGCAGCTATGGCTACACCTTC. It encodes CASSRDSSYGYTF.

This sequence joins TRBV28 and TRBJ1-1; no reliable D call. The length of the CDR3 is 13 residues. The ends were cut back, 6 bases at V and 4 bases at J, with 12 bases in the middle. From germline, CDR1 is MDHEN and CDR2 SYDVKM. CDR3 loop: CASSAWGVTEAFF. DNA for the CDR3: TGTGCCAGCAGCGCCTGGGGAGTCACTGAAGCTTTCTTT.

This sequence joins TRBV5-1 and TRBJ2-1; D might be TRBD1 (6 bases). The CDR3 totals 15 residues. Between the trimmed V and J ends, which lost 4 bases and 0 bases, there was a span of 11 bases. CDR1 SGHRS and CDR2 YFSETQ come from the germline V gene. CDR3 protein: CASSSLQGSYNEQFF. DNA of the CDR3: TGCGCCAGCAGCAGCCTACAGGGCTCCTACAATGAGCAGTTCTTC.

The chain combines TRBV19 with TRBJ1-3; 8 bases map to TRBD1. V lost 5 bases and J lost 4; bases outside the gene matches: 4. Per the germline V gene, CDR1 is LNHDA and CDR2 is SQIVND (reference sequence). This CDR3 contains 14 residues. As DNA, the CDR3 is TGTGCCAGTAGTGCCGCAGGGGGCGGAAACACCATATATTTT. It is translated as CASSAAGGGNTIYF.

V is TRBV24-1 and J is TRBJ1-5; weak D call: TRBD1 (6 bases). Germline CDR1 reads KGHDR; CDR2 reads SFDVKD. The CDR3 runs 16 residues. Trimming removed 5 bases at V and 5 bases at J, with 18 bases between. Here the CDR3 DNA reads TGTGCCACCAGTGGCCACTTACAGGGTTTTTATCAGCCCCAGCATTTT. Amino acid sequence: CATSGHLQGFYQPQHF.

The CDR3 DNA follows: TGCGCCAGCAGCCCGCTTCACGCGGGGGGCACAGATACGCAGTATTTT. Translated, it gives CASSPLHAGGTDTQYF. The chain couples TRBV5-1 to TRBJ2-3, with 7 bases matching TRBD2. The CDR3 extends over 16 amino acids. CDR1 and CDR2 from the germline V gene are SGHRS and YFSETQ. J was trimmed by 1 base and V by 4 bases; bases with no gene match: 9. Complete variable domain (other parts from reference TRBV5-1 and TRBJ2-3): KAGVTQTPRYLIKTRGQQVTLSCSPISGHRSVSWYQQTPGQGLQFLFEYFSETQRNKGNFPGRFSGRQFSNSRSEMNVSTLELGDSALYLCASSPLHAGGTDTQYFGPGTRLTVL.

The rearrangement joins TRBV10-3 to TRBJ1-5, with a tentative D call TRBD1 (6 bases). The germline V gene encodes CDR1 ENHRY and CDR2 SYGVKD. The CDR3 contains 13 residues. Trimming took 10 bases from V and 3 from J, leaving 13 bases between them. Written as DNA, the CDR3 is TGTGCCAGACCGAACAGGGACAATCAGCCCCAGCATTTT. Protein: CARPNRDNQPQHF.

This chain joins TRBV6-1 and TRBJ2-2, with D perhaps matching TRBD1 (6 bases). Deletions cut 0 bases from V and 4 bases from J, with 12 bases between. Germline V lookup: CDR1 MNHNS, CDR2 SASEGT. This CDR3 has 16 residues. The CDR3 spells CASSEADRSVTGELFF. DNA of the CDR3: TGTGCCAGCAGTGAAGCTGACAGGAGCGTCACCGGGGAGCTGTTTTTT.

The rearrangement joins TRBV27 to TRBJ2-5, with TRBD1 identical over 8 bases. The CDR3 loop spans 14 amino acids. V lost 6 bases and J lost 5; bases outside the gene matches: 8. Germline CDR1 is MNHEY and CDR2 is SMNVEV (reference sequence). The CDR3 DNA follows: TGTGCCAGCAGGGAGACAGGGGAGTGGGAGACCCAGTACTTC. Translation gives CASRETGEWETQYF.

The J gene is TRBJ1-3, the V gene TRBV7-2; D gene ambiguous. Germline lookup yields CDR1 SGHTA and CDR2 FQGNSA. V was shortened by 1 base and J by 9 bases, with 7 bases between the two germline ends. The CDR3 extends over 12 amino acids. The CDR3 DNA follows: TGTGCCAGCAGCTTAGAAGAGGCCACCATATATTTT. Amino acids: CASSLEEATIYF.

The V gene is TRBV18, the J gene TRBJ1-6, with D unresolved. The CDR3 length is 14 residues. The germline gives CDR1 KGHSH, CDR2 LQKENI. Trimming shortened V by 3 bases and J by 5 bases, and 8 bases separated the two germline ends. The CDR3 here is CASSPPGDNSPLHF. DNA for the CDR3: TGTGCCAGCTCACCCCCAGGCGATAATTCACCCCTCCACTTT.

The CDR3 bases are TGTGCCAGCAGTGATGCAACAGGGTCGCCCCACGAGCAGTACTTC. Protein product: CASSDATGSPHEQYF. This sequence joins TRBV6-1 and TRBJ2-7; D is possibly TRBD1 (6 bases). Germline assignment: CDR1 MNHNS and CDR2 SASEGT. V lost 3 bases, J lost 5 bases, and 17 bases lay in between. The CDR3 has 15 residues.

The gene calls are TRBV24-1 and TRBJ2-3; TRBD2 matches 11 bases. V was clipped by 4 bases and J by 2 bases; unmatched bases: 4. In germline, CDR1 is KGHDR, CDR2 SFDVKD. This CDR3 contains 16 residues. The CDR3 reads CATSEQTSGNTDTQYF. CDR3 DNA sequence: TGTGCCACCAGTGAACAGACTAGCGGGAACACAGATACGCAGTATTTT.

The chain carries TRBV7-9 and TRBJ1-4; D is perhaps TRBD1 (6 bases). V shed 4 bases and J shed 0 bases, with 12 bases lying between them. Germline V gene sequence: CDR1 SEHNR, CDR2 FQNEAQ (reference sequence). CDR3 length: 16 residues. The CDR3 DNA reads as TGTGCCAGCAGCTCGGACAGAATTGCAACTAATGAAAAACTGTTTTTT. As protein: CASSSDRIATNEKLFF.

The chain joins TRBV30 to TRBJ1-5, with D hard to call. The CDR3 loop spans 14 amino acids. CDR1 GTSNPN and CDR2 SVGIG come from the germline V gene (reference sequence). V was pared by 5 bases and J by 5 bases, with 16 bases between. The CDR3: CAWAEPGGYQPQHF. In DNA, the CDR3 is TGTGCCTGGGCAGAACCGGGAGGCTATCAGCCCCAGCATTTT.

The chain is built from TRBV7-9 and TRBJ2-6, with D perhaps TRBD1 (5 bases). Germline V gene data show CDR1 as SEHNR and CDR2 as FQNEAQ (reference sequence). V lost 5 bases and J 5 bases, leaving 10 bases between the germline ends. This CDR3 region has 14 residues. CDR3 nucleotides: TGTGCCAGCAGCCCTCAGGGTAGGGCCAACGTCCTGACTTTC. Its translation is CASSPQGRANVLTF.

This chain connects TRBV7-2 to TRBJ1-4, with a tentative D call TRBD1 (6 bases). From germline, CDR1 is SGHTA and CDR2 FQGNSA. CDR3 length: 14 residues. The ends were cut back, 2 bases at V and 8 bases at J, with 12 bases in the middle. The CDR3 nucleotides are TGTGCCAGCAGCTTAAGGGGGTACAGCGAAAAACTGTTTTTT. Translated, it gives CASSLRGYSEKLFF.

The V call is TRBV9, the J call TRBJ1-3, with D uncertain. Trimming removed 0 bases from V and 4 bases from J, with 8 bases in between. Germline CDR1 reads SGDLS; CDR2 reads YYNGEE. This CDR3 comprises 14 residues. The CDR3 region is CASSVAGSGNTIYF. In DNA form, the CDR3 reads TGTGCCAGCAGCGTAGCGGGGTCAGGAAACACCATATATTTT.

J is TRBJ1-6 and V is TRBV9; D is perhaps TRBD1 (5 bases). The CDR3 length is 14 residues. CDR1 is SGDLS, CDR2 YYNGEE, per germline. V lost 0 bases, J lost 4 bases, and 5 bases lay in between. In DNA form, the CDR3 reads TGTGCCAGCAGCGTAGGACAGTATAATTCACCCCTCCACTTT. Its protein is CASSVGQYNSPLHF.